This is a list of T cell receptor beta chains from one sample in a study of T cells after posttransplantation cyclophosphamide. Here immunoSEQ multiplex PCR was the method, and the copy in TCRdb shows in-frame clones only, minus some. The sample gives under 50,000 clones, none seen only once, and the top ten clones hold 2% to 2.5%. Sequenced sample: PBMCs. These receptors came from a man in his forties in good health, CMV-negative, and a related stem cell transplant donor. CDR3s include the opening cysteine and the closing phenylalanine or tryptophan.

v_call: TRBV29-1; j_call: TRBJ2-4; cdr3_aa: CSVGKAGAWYF
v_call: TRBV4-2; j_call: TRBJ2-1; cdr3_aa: CASSQDLLTGTSDQVGEQFF
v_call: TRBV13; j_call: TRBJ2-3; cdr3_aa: CASSFSGRGEDTQYF
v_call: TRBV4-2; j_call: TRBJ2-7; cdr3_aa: CASSTRQDLGGEQYF
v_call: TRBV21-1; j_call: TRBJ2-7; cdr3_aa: CASSIDSYEQYF
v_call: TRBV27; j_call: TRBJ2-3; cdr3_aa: CASSLSGPLSTDTQYF
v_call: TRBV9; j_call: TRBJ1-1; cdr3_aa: CASSAGGVNTEAFF
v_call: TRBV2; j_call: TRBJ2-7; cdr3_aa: CASSEEGAPSYEQYF
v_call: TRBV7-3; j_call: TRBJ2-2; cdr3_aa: CASSLRPSLTNTGELFF
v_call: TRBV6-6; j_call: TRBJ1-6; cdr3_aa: CASSTSTGNSPLHF
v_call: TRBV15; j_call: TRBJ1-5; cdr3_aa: CATSPGVIQPQHF
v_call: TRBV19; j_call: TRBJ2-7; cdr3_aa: CASSLGQGVNEQYF
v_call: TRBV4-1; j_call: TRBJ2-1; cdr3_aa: CASSQIAGVRNEQFF
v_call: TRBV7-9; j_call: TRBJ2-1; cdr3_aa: CATTGQGANEQFF
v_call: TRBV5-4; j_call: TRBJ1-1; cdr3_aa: CASSPEGTEAFF
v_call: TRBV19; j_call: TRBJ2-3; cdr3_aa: CATTTEGSGREGDTQYF
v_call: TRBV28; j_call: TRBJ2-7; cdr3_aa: CASSLGQGNYEQYF
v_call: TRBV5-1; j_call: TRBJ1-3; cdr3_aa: CASSRDRDGNTIYF
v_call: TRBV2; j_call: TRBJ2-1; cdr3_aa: CASSETVAGGPEEQFF
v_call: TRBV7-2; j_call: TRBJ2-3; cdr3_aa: CASSLSQGWRDTRYF
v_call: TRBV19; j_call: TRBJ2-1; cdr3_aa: CASSIGVAGEFNEQFF
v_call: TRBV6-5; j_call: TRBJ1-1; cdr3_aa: CASSPRWGGTEAFF
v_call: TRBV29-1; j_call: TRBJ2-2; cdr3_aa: CSVEKVISGSLLNTGELFF
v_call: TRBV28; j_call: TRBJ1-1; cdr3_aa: CASIRTGGTEAFF
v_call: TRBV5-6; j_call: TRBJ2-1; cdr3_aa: CASSLGTSGPTKEQFF
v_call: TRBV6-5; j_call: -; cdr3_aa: CASSRTSGSPYEQYF
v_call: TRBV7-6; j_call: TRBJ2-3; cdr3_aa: CASSLLSGTSTDTQYF